This TCR beta chain derives from a study of blood T cell repertoires in COVID-19. Across the whole study: Spain, Italy and the United States supplied samples that represented acute and convalescent COVID-19. T cells, B-cell-depleted T cells, or PBMCs supplied cDNA or gDNA.

CDR1 and CDR2 (germline): MNHNY, SVGAGI (reference sequence). CDR3 length: 15 amino acids. V was trimmed by 5 bases and J by 4 bases, leaving 14 bases between them. Original processing methods: Nucleated cell counts were estimated from reference gene primer amplification. The protocol was immunoSEQ multiplex PCR, while the TCRdb copy is restricted to in-frame clones and leaves out a portion. That table is the source of V, J and clone size, and D and trimming were worked out from the DNA. The table shows 150,000 or so clones, with roughly 82% occurring only once. This TCR derives from a human donor with acute or convalescent COVID-19. The donor label of this sample is uncertain. This sequence joins TRBV6-6 and TRBJ1-4, with D possibly being TRBD1 (6 bases). Input material: peripheral blood. The CDR3 loop reads CASSNRDTGNEKLFF. CDR3 nucleotide sequence: TGTGCCAGCAGTAACCGGGACACCGGTAATGAAAAACTGTTTTTT.